These 27 T cell receptor beta chains share one sample of origin, sequenced in a study of glioma-infiltrating T cells. TCR alpha and beta CDR3 regions were amplified from RNA using iRepertoire nested multiplex PCR. TCRdb passed the multiplex PCR reads through MiXCR, listing each CDR3 protein once. The data show over 100,000 distinct CDR3 sequences, with 20% to 25% seen just once and 35% held by the top ten. Sequencing was carried out using glioma tissue, nonneoplastic brain tissue, or PBMCs (not recorded which). The receptor source for this set is a human donor with low-grade glioma or glioblastoma, undergoing nonglioma brain surgery, or in good health (not recorded which).

In its sample, this clonotype was seen a few times. The chain is built from TRBV13 and TRBJ2-6; TRBD1 matches at 8 bases. Trimming removed 4 bases from V and 0 bases from J; junction bases left unmatched: 2. The V gene's germline CDR1 is PRHDT and CDR2 FYEKMQ (reference sequence). The CDR3 contains 16 residues. CDR3: CASSSDRGSGANVLTF. The CDR3 nucleotides read TGTGCCAGCAGCTCTGACAGGGGCTCTGGGGCCAACGTCCTGACTTTC.

This clonotype was observed at least ten times. The V gene is TRBV15, the J gene TRBJ1-3; D remains ambiguous. There are 14 residues in the CDR3. The germline V gene encodes CDR1 LNHNV and CDR2 YYDKDF (reference sequence). V shed 3 bases and J shed 3 bases, with 9 bases lying between them. CDR3 sequence (DNA): TGTGCCACCAGCAGGGGCGAGAGTGGAAACACCATATATTTT. Translating it yields CATSRGESGNTIYF. Using reference TRBV15 and TRBJ1-3 for the parts outside the CDR3, the full variable domain is DAMVIQNPRYQVTQFGKPVTLSCSQTLNHNVMYWYQQKSSQAPKLLFHYYDKDFNNEADTPDNFQSRRPNTSFCFLDIRSPGLGDTAMYLCATSRGESGNTIYFGEGSWLTVV.

At least ten counts were recorded for this clonotype. This chain connects TRBV7-2 to TRBJ2-7; 12 bases are shared with TRBD1. The J segment lost 4 bases and the V segment lost 5 bases, leaving 6 bases of the junction unmatched. CDR1 and CDR2 from the germline V gene are SGHTA and FQGNSA. The CDR3 extends over 15 amino acids. In DNA, the CDR3 is TGTGCCAGCAGCCCGGGGGACAGGGGGCAGTACGAGCAGTACTTC. It is translated as CASSPGDRGQYEQYF.

This clonotype was seen repeatedly, ten times or more. The rearrangement joins TRBV5-1 to TRBJ1-1; D unclear. CDR1 and CDR2 from the germline V gene are SGHRS and YFSETQ. The CDR3 runs to 10 residues. V was trimmed by 0 bases and J by 12 bases, leaving 6 bases between them. CDR3: CASSLGGTFF. CDR3 coding DNA: TGCGCCAGCAGCTTGGGCGGTACTTTCTTT.

Regarding this clonotype: This may come from a read error, since a much larger clone is one base off. CDR3 residues: CASSLLLESGHTF. The CDR3 DNA is TGTGCCAGCAGTTTACTCTTGGAGTCTGGCCACACCTTC. The chain recombines TRBV28 with TRBJ1-2; D remains ambiguous. The V gene's germline CDR1 is MDHEN and CDR2 SYDVKM. This CDR3 has 13 residues.

This clonotype was counted many times. The chain couples TRBV28 to TRBJ1-4; a possible D gene is TRBD1 (6 bases). V was trimmed by 2 bases and J by 0 bases, leaving 7 bases between them. From germline, CDR1 is MDHEN and CDR2 SYDVKM. The CDR3 runs to 15 residues. CDR3 DNA sequence: TGTGCCAGCAGTTTAACAGGGTCAACTAATGAAAAACTGTTTTTT. Its protein is CASSLTGSTNEKLFF.

The table lists this clonotype with many counts. The chain recombines TRBV18 with TRBJ2-2, with D perhaps TRBD2 (5 bases). Trimming cost V 2 bases and J 7 bases, with 8 bases left between them. CDR1 KGHSH and CDR2 LQKENI come from the germline V gene. The CDR3 has 13 amino acids. CDR3 loop: CASSPKGSGELFF. The DNA of the CDR3 is TGTGCCAGCTCACCAAAAGGGAGCGGGGAGCTGTTTTTT.

The chain has TRBV7-9 and TRBJ2-5, with D hard to call. Trimming took 3 bases from V and 14 from J, leaving 19 bases between them. The CDR3 is 13 amino acids. CDR1 and CDR2 from the germline V gene are SEHNR and FQNEAQ (reference sequence). The CDR3 sequence: CASSFISQENHYF. CDR3 bases: TGTGCCAGCAGCTTTATCTCTCAAGAGAACCATTACTTC.

Ten or more counts support this clonotype. This chain joins TRBV6-1 and TRBJ2-2; no clear D. Between the trimmed V and J ends, which lost 5 bases and 5 bases, there was a span of 6 bases. CDR3 length: 12 amino acids. Germline loops: CDR1 MNHNS, CDR2 SASEGT. The CDR3 DNA sequence: TGTGCCAGCAGTTTTGGGACCGGGGAGCTGTTTTTT. This sequence encodes CASSFGTGELFF.

The table lists this clonotype with many counts. V and J are TRBV10-3 and TRBJ1-2; a possible D gene is TRBD1 (6 bases). The V and J ends lost 9 bases and 5 bases respectively, with 10 bases between them. The CDR3 consists of 11 residues. Germline V gene lookup returns CDR1 ENHRY and CDR2 SYGVKD. CDR3: CAIQGPYGYTF. The CDR3 bases are TGTGCCATACAGGGACCATATGGCTACACCTTC.

The table lists this clonotype with a few counts. This rearrangement joins TRBV29-1 to TRBJ2-7, with TRBD1 as a possible D gene (5 bases). Germline loops: CDR1 SQVTM, CDR2 ANQGSEA. The CDR3 runs to 14 residues. V gave up 6 bases and J gave up 3 bases, with 18 bases separating them. The CDR3 is CSVVPQGQSYEQYF. The CDR3 DNA follows: TGCAGCGTCGTTCCTCAGGGTCAGAGCTACGAGCAGTACTTC.

This clonotype was picked up many times. The chain recombines TRBV18 with TRBJ2-7, with D possibly matching TRBD1 (6 bases). The V end was cut by 0 bases, the J end by 2 bases, with 11 bases between. This CDR3 contains 15 residues. Germline V CDR1 and CDR2: KGHSH, LQKENI. The CDR3 nucleotides are TGTGCCAGCTCACCACCGGGGGCAATAGCCTACGAGCAGTACTTC. This encodes CASSPPGAIAYEQYF.

This chain connects TRBV3-1 to TRBJ2-5; D is perhaps TRBD2 (5 bases). This CDR3 region has 14 residues. Trimming shortened V by 2 bases and J by 3 bases, and 10 bases separated the two germline ends. The V gene's germline CDR1 is LGHDT and CDR2 YNNKEL (reference sequence). Written as DNA, the CDR3 is TGTGCCAGCAGCCAACAGGACTTGAAAGAGACCCAGTACTTC. As protein: CASSQQDLKETQYF.

This clonotype was counted between two and nine times. The chain combines TRBV7-3 with TRBJ2-7; D is unclear. The CDR3 sequence is 13 residues long. Trimming took 5 bases from V and 4 from J, leaving 12 bases between them. Germline CDR1 is SGHTA and CDR2 is FQGTGA. The CDR3 DNA follows: TGTGCCAGCAGCCCCGGTCAAAATTACGAGCAGTACTTC. This codes for CASSPGQNYEQYF.

Comments on this clonotype: A much larger clone lies one base from this, so it may be a read error. The rearrangement joins TRBV3-1 to TRBJ1-2; 9 bases agree with TRBD1. Germline V gene sequence: CDR1 LGHDT, CDR2 YNNKEL (reference sequence). This CDR3 is built from 16 residues. CDR3 amino acids: CAISHMTGGQGRRGTF. CDR3 DNA: TGTGCCATCAGCCATATGACAGGGGGACAGGGTCGCCGGGGGACCTTC.

This clonotype has more than one count but fewer than ten. A read error may explain this, as a much larger clone is one base away. V usage is TRBV24-1 and J usage is TRBJ2-1; TRBD2 agrees at 7 bases. CDR3 size: 17 residues. Per germline, CDR1 KGHDR and CDR2 SFDVKD. In DNA form, the CDR3 reads TGTGCCACCAGTGATCCCTCAGCGGGACCGTCCTACAATGAGCAGCTCTTC. This translates into CATSDPSAGPSYNEQLF.

The genes are TRBV4-2 and TRBJ2-7, with TRBD1 as a possible D gene (6 bases). The CDR3 length is 14 residues. The germline V and J ends were trimmed by 2 bases and 5 bases, with 13 bases remaining between them. Per germline, CDR1 LGHNA and CDR2 YNFKEQ. CDR3 in DNA: TGTGCCAGCAGCCAATTTGGGGGCACAAACGAGCAGTACTTC. This gives the protein CASSQFGGTNEQYF.

This clonotype was recorded at least ten times. CDR3 in DNA: TGTGCCAGCAGTTCCAGACAGAACCCCTACGAGCAGTACTTC. This translates into CASSSRQNPYEQYF. The V gene is TRBV7-2, the J gene TRBJ2-7; perhaps TRBD1 as D (5 bases). The V gene's germline CDR1 is SGHTA and CDR2 FQGNSA. V lost 6 bases and J 2 bases, leaving 14 bases between the germline ends. The CDR3 covers 14 residues.

This clonotype was detected ten times or more. The chain employs TRBV2 and TRBJ2-7, with D uncertain. The CDR3 runs 12 residues. CDR1 and CDR2 from the germline V gene are SNHLY and FYNNEI. Trimming stripped 6 bases from V and 6 bases from J, with 12 bases between. The DNA for the CDR3 is TGTGCCAGCAGGTATAACGCAGGCGAGCAGTACTTC. Encoded protein: CASRYNAGEQYF.

Ten or more counts support this clonotype. The V gene is TRBV28, the J gene TRBJ2-7; TRBD1 matches 9 bases. Per the germline V gene, CDR1 is MDHEN and CDR2 is SYDVKM. CDR3 length: 17 residues. Trimming took 0 bases from V and 5 from J; bases not matched to a gene: 11. The CDR3 region has the DNA TGTGCCAGCAGTTTATGGGGGGGGACAGGGTTTAACGACGAGCAGTACTTC. Amino acids: CASSLWGGTGFNDEQYF.

Concerning this clonotype itself: Possible read error: a much larger clone is one base away. V and J are TRBV2 and TRBJ2-1; either TRBD1 or TRBD2 may fit D (5 bases each). The germline V gene encodes CDR1 SNHLY and CDR2 FYNNEI. Trimming took off 5 bases at V and 10 bases at J, with 15 bases between the two ends. CDR3 length: 13 amino acids. The CDR3 protein is CASSPSLGVEQFF. Here the CDR3 DNA reads TGTGCCAGCAGTCCAAGCTTGGGGGTCGAGCAGTTCTTC.

This clonotype was seen ten or more times. This chain joins TRBV6-6 and TRBJ2-1; D is ambiguous. Germline values: CDR1 MNHNY, CDR2 SVGAGI (reference sequence). The CDR3 consists of 13 residues. The V and J ends lost 2 bases and 9 bases respectively, with 11 bases between them. Written as DNA, the CDR3 is TGTGCCAGCAGTTACCGGTACAGACCTGAGCAGTTCTTC. It translates to CASSYRYRPEQFF.

This clonotype occurred once. Being one base from a much bigger clone, this may be a read error. The chain links TRBV29-1 to TRBJ1-1; perhaps TRBD1 as D (6 bases). This CDR3 is built from 14 residues. Between the trimmed V and J ends, which lost 5 bases and 4 bases, there was a span of 17 bases. CDR1 SQVTM and CDR2 ANQGSEA come from the germline V gene. The CDR3 sequence is CSVKYRDLATEAFF. The CDR3 coding sequence is TGCAGCGTTAAATACAGGGATTTGGCCACTGAAGCTTTCTTT.

On this clonotype: This may come from a read error, since a much larger clone is one base off. This sequence joins TRBV7-9 and TRBJ2-7, with D tentatively TRBD1 (6 bases). The CDR3 totals 15 residues. Germline V gene lookup returns CDR1 SEHNR and CDR2 FQNEAQ (reference sequence). This chain's CDR3 is CASSPTGTSSYGQYF. The CDR3 coding sequence is TGTGCCAGCTCACCGACAGGAACCAGCTCCTACGGGCAGTACTTC.

In this sample, this clonotype turned up many times. The chain couples TRBV7-8 to TRBJ2-5; perhaps TRBD1 as D (5 bases). Germline assignment: CDR1 SGHVS and CDR2 FQNEAQ. With 2 bases removed from V and 5 bases from J, the gap between germline ends came to 12 bases. CDR3 length: 14 residues. The CDR3: CASSLRTLQETQYF. The CDR3 DNA is TGTGCCAGCAGCTTACGGACACTCCAGGAGACCCAGTACTTC.

This clonotype appeared once. Since a much larger clone is just one base distant, this may be a read error. The genes are TRBV2 and TRBJ2-1; 12 bases line up with TRBD2. In germline, CDR1 is SNHLY, CDR2 FYNNEI. This CDR3 is built from 17 residues. Losses at the gene ends were 7 bases for V and 9 bases for J; bases not matched to a gene: 16. The CDR3 sequence is CASIQTSGGPLYVEQFF. The CDR3 DNA reads TGTGCCAGCATTCAGACTAGCGGGGGCCCTCTATATGTTGAGCAGTTCTTC.

The rearrangement joins TRBV20-1 to TRBJ2-1; 7 nucleotides agree with TRBD1. This CDR3 spans 13 amino acids. Germline V lookup: CDR1 DFQATT, CDR2 SNEGSKA (reference sequence). V trimming: 7 bases; J trimming: 7 bases; junction bases outside the gene matches: 10. Written as DNA, the CDR3 is TGCAGTGGCCTAGGGGGCCAGTTTAATGAGCAGTTCTTC. Protein product: CSGLGGQFNEQFF.